There are a few counts of the clone carrying this T cell receptor beta chain. This entry belongs to a study of control samples from healthy donors and cancer patients. Data came from immunoSEQ multiplex PCR; TCRdb stores just in-frame clones and leaves some out. This sample carries tens of thousands of clones, 70% to 75% of them seen once, and the ten largest clones take 17%. V trimming: 4 bases; J trimming: 5 bases; junction bases outside the gene matches: 9. Germline V gene lookup returns CDR1 MNHEY and CDR2 SMNVEV (reference sequence). There are 16 residues in the CDR3. Source material: formalin-fixed, paraffin-embedded tissue. The chain carries TRBV27 and TRBJ2-5, with 11 positions matching TRBD2. The clonotype was recovered from a male donor with melanoma. In DNA form, the CDR3 reads TGTGCCAGCAGTTCCTTACTAGCGGGGGCCGCGGAGACCCAGTACTTC. This sequence encodes CASSSLLAGAAETQYF.